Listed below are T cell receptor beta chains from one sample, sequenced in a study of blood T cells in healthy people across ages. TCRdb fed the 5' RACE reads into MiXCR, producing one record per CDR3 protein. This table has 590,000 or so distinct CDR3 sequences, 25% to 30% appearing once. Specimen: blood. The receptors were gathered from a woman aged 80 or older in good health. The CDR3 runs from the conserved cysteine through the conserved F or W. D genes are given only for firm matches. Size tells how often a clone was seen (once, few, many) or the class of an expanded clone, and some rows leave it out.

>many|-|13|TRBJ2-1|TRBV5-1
TGCGCCAGCAGCGTCCAGGGGAACAATGAGCAGTTCTTC
CASSVQGNNEQFF
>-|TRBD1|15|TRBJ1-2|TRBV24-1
TGTGCCACCAGTGGTGGTGAGGGGGCTGACTATGGCTACACCTTC
CATSGGEGADYGYTF
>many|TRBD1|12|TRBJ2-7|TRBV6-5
TGTGCCAGCAAAGGACAGGGCTTCGAGCAGTACTTC
CASKGQGFEQYF
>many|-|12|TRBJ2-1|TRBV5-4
TGTGCCAGCAGCTTAATGTCCGATGAGCAGTTCTTC
CASSLMSDEQFF
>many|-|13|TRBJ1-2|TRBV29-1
TGCAGCGTCGGATCCGGGACGTCCTATGGCTACACCTTC
CSVGSGTSYGYTF
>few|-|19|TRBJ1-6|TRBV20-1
TGCAGTGCTAGAGATGAAAATGCTTTGGACAGCTCCTATAATTCACCCCTCCACTTT
CSARDENALDSSYNSPLHF
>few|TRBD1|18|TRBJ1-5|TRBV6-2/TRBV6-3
TGTGCCAGCAGTCGGCTGAACGACAGGGGAACTAGCAATCAGCCCCAGCATTTT
CASSRLNDRGTSNQPQHF
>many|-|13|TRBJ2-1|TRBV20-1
TGCAGTGCTGGGGGACTTTCCTACAATGAGCAGTTCTTC
CSAGGLSYNEQFF
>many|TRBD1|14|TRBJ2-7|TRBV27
TGTGCCAGCAGCCAAGGACAGGGTGGGCGCGAGCAGTACTTC
CASSQGQGGREQYF
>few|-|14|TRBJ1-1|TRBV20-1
TGCAGTGCTAGCGGCAGCCTGATGAACACTGAAGCTTTCTTT
CSASGSLMNTEAFF
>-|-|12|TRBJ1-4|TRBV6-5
TGTGCCAGCAGCTTTGTGGGTGAAAAACTGTTTTTT
CASSFVGEKLFF
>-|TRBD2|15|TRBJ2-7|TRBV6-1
TGTGCCAGCAGTGTCAAGGGACTAGCGGGTTACGAGCAGTACTTC
CASSVKGLAGYEQYF
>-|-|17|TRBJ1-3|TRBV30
TGTGCCTGGGCCTTGGGCACTCTCACTACCTCTGGAAGCACCATATATTTT
CAWALGTLTTSGSTIYF
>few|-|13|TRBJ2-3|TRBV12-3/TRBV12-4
TGTGCCAGCGTCATGGTGGGCGCAGATGTGCAGTATTTT
CASVMVGADVQYF
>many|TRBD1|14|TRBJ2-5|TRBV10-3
TGTGCCATCAGTGGACTACAGGGGGCCGAGACCCAGTACTTC
CAISGLQGAETQYF
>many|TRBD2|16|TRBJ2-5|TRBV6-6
TGTGCCAGCAGTTACAGCCAGCGGGGCGCCCAAGAGACCCAGTACTTC
CASSYSQRGAQETQYF
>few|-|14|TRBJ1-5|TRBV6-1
TGTGCCAGCAGTGAAGCGGACAGAAATCAGCCCCAGCATTTT
CASSEADRNQPQHF